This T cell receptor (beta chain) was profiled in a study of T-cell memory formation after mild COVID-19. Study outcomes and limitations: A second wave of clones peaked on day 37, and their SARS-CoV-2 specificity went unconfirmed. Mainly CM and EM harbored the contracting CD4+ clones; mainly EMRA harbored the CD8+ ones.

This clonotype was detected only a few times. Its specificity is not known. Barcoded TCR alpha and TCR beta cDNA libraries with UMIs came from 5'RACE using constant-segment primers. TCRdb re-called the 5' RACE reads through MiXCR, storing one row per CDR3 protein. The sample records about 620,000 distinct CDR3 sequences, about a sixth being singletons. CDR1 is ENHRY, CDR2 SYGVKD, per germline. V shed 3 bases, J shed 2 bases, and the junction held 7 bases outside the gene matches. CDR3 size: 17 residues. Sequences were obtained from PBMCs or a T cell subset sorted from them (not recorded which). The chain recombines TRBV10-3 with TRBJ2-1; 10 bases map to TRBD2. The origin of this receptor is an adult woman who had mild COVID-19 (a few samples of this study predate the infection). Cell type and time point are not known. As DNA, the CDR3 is TGTGCCATCAGTGAAGAGCTAGCGGGGGCCCCCTACAATGAGCAGTTCTTC. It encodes CAISEELAGAPYNEQFF.